One and the same sample provided the 12 T cell receptor beta chains below, sequenced in a study of siplizumab effects on memory and regulatory T cells. Here immunoSEQ multiplex PCR was the method, and the copy in TCRdb shows in-frame clones only, minus some. The data contain approximately 100,000 clones, about 91% of them singletons. Sequencing input: Tregs sorted from blood. The receptors shown here come from a human donor in good health.

The chain has TRBV21-1 and TRBJ2-7. TRBV21-1 is annotated as a pseudogene. CDR3 length equals 13 residues. As DNA, the CDR3 is TGTGCCAGCCGTCTCCGAAGGTTGTACGAGCAGTACTTC. It encodes CASRLRRLYEQYF.

This CDR3 is CASSRAGIPAGELFF. The CDR3 region has the DNA TGCGCCAGCAGTCGAGCGGGGATACCTGCCGGGGAGCTGTTTTTT. The rearrangement links TRBV4-1 to TRBJ2-2, with 7 bases matching TRBD2. Germline loops: CDR1 MGHRA, CDR2 YSYEKL. CDR3 length: 15 amino acids. After removal of 6 bases from V and 6 bases from J, the junction contained 10 bases not matched to a gene.

The CDR3 here is CASSLRFLVFGSDNEQFF. For the CDR3, the DNA is TGTGCCAGCAGCTTAAGGTTTCTAGTCTTCGGATCCGACAATGAGCAGTTCTTC. The rearrangement uses TRBV7-9 and TRBJ2-1, with no clear D. The CDR3 runs to 18 residues. Trimming removed 2 bases from V and 5 bases from J, with 22 bases in between. Germline V gene lookup returns CDR1 SEHNR and CDR2 FQNEAQ (reference sequence).

This clone was found once. The rearrangement uses TRBV5-4 and TRBJ2-3, with 12 bases identical to TRBD2. CDR1 and CDR2 from the germline V gene are SGHNT and YYREEE (reference sequence). The V and J ends lost 2 bases and 2 bases, in that order; junction bases with no gene match: 3. The CDR3 is 16 residues long. CDR3 nucleotides: TGTGCCAGCAGCTTCCGACTAGCGGGAGACACAGATACGCAGTATTTT. Its protein is CASSFRLAGDTDTQYF.

The rearrangement joins TRBV29-1 to TRBJ1-3; D unclear. The CDR3 loop spans 11 amino acids. CDR1 SQVTM and CDR2 ANQGSEA come from the germline V gene. V was trimmed by 4 bases and J by 4 bases, leaving 5 bases between them. The CDR3 loop reads CSVGSGNTIYF. CDR3 nucleotide sequence: TGCAGCGTTGGGTCCGGAAACACCATATATTTT.

The chain uses TRBV18 and TRBJ2-1, with TRBD2 matching 9 bases. CDR1 is KGHSH, CDR2 LQKENI, per germline. The CDR3 has 15 amino acids. V lost 3 bases and J lost 6; bases outside the gene matches: 6. As DNA, the CDR3 is TGTGCCAGCTCACCGGGGGTAGCGGGAGTCAATGAGCAGTTCTTC. It yields the protein CASSPGVAGVNEQFF.

This chain uses TRBV7-2 with TRBJ2-3, with D perhaps matching TRBD2 (5 bases). The CDR3 has 15 residues. Trimming stripped 2 bases from V and 0 bases from J, with 9 bases between. Germline V gene sequence: CDR1 SGHTA, CDR2 FQGNSA. The CDR3 DNA is TGTGCCAGCAGCTTATATGGCGGGAGCACAGATACGCAGTATTTT. Translation: CASSLYGGSTDTQYF.

This chain links TRBV29-1 with TRBJ2-1; D is uncertain. This CDR3 is 13 amino acids long. V was clipped by 3 bases and J by 7 bases, with 13 bases between them. The germline CDR1 and CDR2 sequences are SQVTM and ANQGSEA. CDR3 residues: CSVETGSGNEQFF. The DNA of the CDR3 is TGCAGCGTTGAGACGGGCTCCGGAAATGAGCAGTTCTTC.

The chain has TRBV7-3 and TRBJ2-2; D gene uncertain. Germline V gene lookup returns CDR1 SGHTA and CDR2 FQGTGA. V was pared by 6 bases and J by 0 bases, with 5 bases between. CDR3 size: 13 residues. Written as DNA, the CDR3 is TGTGCCAGCAGGCCTCCGAACACCGGGGAGCTGTTTTTT. It is translated as CASRPPNTGELFF.

This clone was found once. This chain connects TRBV29-1 to TRBJ2-7; a possible D gene is TRBD1 (5 bases). This CDR3 spans 13 amino acids. CDR1 and CDR2 (germline): SQVTM, ANQGSEA. Trimming left V 7 bases short and J 0 bases short, with 13 bases between. The CDR3 DNA reads as TGCAGCGCCATCCAGACAGCCTCCTACGAGCAGTACTTC. It yields the protein CSAIQTASYEQYF.

The count of this clone is one. This chain joins TRBV6-4 and TRBJ2-2, with a weak D call TRBD2 (5 bases). This CDR3 comprises 14 residues. The V gene lost 3 bases and the J gene lost 4 bases, with 9 bases spanning the gap. Germline lookup yields CDR1 MRHNA and CDR2 SNTAGT. CDR3 sequence: CASSEGSSTGELFF. The CDR3 bases are TGTGCCAGCAGTGAAGGGAGCTCCACCGGGGAGCTGTTTTTT.

In its sample, this clone was seen once. J is TRBJ2-5 and V is TRBV14; D remains ambiguous. Germline V CDR1 and CDR2: SGHDN, FVKESK. This CDR3 is built from 13 residues. V was trimmed by 1 base and J by 7 bases, leaving 10 bases between them. CDR3 region: CASSQVDRGTQYF. The CDR3 DNA reads TGTGCCAGCAGCCAAGTCGATCGTGGGACCCAGTACTTC.